This T cell receptor beta chain was sequenced during a study of PD-L1 blockade in urothelial cancer. The ends lost 4 bases at V and 2 bases at J; junction bases unmatched: 7. Germline-derived CDR1 and CDR2 are SGHDT and YYEEEE. This CDR3 contains 15 residues. Sequenced by immunoSEQ multiplex PCR; TCRdb stores in-frame clones only, minus some. In the table there are some 120,000 clones, about 82% of which are singletons. This clone was counted a single time. Time point: peripheral blood 6 weeks after treatment start. This clonotype was obtained from a man aged 50-59 years with urothelial cancer. The sequencing here drew on PBMCs, taken around atezolizumab (anti-PD-L1) treatment. The genes are TRBV5-6 and TRBJ2-3; TRBD2 aligns across 7 bases. The DNA for the CDR3 is TGTGCCAGCAGCCTGGGACTACGATACACAGATACGCAGTATTTT. Its translation is CASSLGLRYTDTQYF.